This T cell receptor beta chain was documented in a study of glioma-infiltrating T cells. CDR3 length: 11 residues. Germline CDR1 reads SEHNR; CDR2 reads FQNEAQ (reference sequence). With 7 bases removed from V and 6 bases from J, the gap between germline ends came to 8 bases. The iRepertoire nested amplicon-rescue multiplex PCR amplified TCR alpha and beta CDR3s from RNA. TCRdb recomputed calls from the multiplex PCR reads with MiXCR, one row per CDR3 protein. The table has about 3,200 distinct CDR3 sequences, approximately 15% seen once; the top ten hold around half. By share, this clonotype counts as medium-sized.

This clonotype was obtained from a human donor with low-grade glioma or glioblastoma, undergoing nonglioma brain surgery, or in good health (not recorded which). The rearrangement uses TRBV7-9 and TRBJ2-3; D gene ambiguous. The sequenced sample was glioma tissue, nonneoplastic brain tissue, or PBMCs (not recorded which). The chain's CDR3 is CASKLWDTQYF. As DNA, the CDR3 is TGTGCCAGCAAACTGTGGGATACGCAGTATTTT.